The 5 T cell receptor beta chains listed next were all sequenced from one sample in a study of Ad26.COV2.S vaccination and SARS-CoV-2 variants. Assay used: immunoSEQ multiplex PCR; TCRdb lists only in-frame clones, some missing. Here the sample spans about 420,000 clones, 85% to 90% being singletons. Noted treatment: over 15 received Ad26.COV2.S at low or high dose, single or two shots; 5 received placebo; per-sample allocation not given. The samples were gathered on day 63 after the first injection of vaccine or placebo. Sequenced here: peripheral blood, sampled in a trial of Ad26.COV2.S vaccine versus placebo. These receptors were taken from a person aged 18-65 years who received the Ad26.COV2.S COVID-19 vaccine or a placebo.

About this clone: Distinct nucleotide sequences in the sample also encode this CDR3. This chain links TRBV30 with TRBJ2-7, with D tentatively TRBD1 (6 bases). From germline, CDR1 is GTSNPN and CDR2 SVGIG (reference sequence). The germline V and J ends were trimmed by 0 bases and 0 bases, with 6 bases remaining between them. This CDR3 region has 13 residues. The CDR3 DNA sequence: TGTGCCTGGAGTGTAGGGGGCTCCTACGAGCAGTACTTC. This translates into CAWSVGGSYEQYF.

The chain couples TRBV25-1 to TRBJ1-1; tentatively, D is TRBD1 (5 bases). CDR1 MGHDK and CDR2 SYGVNS come from the germline V gene. Trimming stripped 3 bases from V and 0 bases from J, with 14 bases between. The CDR3 is 16 amino acids. The CDR3 sequence: CASSDGGLLMNTEAFF. The CDR3 bases are TGTGCCAGCAGTGACGGGGGTCTACTTATGAACACTGAAGCTTTCTTT.

The J gene is TRBJ1-6, the V gene TRBV7-3; a weak D match, TRBD1 (5 bases). V was clipped by 5 bases and J by 9 bases, with 17 bases between them. Per the germline V gene, CDR1 is SGHTA and CDR2 is FQGTGA. The CDR3 runs to 15 residues. CDR3 sequence: CASSPNGGLSSPLHF. The CDR3 DNA sequence: TGTGCCAGCAGCCCAAACGGGGGTTTGTCTTCACCCCTCCACTTT.

The rearrangement links TRBV10-3 to TRBJ2-3, with a tentative D call TRBD1 (6 bases). Germline V gene lookup returns CDR1 ENHRY and CDR2 SYGVKD. The CDR3 loop spans 15 amino acids. Trimming pared 6 bases from V and 0 bases from J, leaving 13 bases between. CDR3 sequence: CAISRTEFSTDTQYF. CDR3 in DNA: TGTGCCATCAGCAGGACAGAGTTTAGCACAGATACGCAGTATTTT.

The chain is built from TRBV29-1 and TRBJ2-4; unclear D gene. Germline values: CDR1 SQVTM, CDR2 ANQGSEA. CDR3 size: 13 residues. Trimming took 6 bases from V and 8 from J, leaving 17 bases between them. CDR3: CSVLATGADIQYF. In DNA form, the CDR3 reads TGCAGCGTCTTAGCCACCGGCGCGGACATTCAGTACTTC.